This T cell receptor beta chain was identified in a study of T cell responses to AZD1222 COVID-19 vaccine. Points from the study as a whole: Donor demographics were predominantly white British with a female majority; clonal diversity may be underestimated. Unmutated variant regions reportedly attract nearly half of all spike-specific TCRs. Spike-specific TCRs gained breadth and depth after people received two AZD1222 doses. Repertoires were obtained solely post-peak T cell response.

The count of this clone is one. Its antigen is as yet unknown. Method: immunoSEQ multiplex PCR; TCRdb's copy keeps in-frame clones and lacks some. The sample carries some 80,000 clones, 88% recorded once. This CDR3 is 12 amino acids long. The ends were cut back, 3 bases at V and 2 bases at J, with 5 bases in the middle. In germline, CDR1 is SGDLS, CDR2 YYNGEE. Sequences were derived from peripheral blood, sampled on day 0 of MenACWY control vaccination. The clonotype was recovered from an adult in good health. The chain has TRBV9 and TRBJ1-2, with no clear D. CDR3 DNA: TGTGCCAGCAGCGCCCCCAACTATGGCTACACCTTC. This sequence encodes CASSAPNYGYTF.